Here is one T cell receptor (beta chain) with its context. Its antigen is not known. This sample was taken from a study of regulatory T cells in long-lasting Graves disease. Study-level points and caveats: Persistent patients had a count of shared public clonotypes (about 2,500) that exceeded that of new patients (approximately 1,000). Persistent disease was associated with favored TRBV28 usage and with favored use of TRBJ1-2 and TRBJ2-5. TCR diversity in persistent Graves' patients was below that of newly diagnosed ones.

Arm-PCR of CDR3 regions and iRepertoire HTBI primers were the basis on which TCR beta libraries were built. TCRdb passed the multiplex PCR reads through MiXCR, listing each CDR3 protein once. The sample holds 300,000 to 450,000 distinct CDR3 sequences, less than 20% seen once. V lost 6 bases, J lost 1 base, and 7 bases stayed unmatched. The length of the CDR3 is 15 residues. Germline CDR1 LNHDA, CDR2 SQIVND (reference sequence). Documented time point: newly diagnosed GD, antithyroid drugs for less than 3 months. PBMC-derived RNA was used for the TCR library. This sequence was found in a female donor with Graves disease. This chain uses TRBV19 with TRBJ2-7, with 9 bases identical to TRBD1. Material: peripheral blood mononuclear cells (PBMCs), obtained at new diagnosis, from a patient treated with antithyroid drugs. CDR3 loop: CASSVSGTGSYEQYF. The CDR3, as DNA: TGTGCCAGTAGCGTATCCGGGACAGGGTCCTACGAGCAGTACTTC.